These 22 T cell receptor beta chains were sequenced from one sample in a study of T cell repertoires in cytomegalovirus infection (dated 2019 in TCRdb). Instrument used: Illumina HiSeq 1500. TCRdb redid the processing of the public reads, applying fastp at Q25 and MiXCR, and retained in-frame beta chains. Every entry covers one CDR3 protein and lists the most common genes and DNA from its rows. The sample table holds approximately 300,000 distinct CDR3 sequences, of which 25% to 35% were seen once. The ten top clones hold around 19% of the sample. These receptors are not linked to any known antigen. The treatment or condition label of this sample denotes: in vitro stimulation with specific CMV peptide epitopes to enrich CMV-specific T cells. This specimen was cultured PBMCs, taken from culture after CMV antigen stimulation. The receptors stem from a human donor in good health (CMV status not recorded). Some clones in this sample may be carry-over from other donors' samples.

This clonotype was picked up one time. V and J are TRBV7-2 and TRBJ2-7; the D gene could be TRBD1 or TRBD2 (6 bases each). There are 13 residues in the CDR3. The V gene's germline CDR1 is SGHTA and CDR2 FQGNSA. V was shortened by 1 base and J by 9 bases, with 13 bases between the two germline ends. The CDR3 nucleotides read TGTGCCAGCAGCTTAGTAGGGGGTAGCGGGCAGTACTTC. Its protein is CASSLVGGSGQYF.

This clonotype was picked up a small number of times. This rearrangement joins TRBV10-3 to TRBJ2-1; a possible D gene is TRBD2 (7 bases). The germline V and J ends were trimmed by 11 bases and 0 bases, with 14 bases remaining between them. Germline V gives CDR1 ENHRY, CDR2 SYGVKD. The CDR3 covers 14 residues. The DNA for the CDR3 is TGTGCCGCGAAGGGGGGGAGCTCCTACAATGAGCAGTTCTTC. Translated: CAAKGGSSYNEQFF.

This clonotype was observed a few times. In DNA form, the CDR3 reads TGTGCCAGCAGAAGTGGGGGAAGCACTGAAGCTTTCTTT. Protein product: CASRSGGSTEAFF. This chain links TRBV7-9 with TRBJ1-1, with D possibly matching TRBD1 (5 bases). V lost 6 bases and J 4 bases, leaving 12 bases between the germline ends. This CDR3 has 13 residues. CDR1 SEHNR and CDR2 FQNEAQ come from the germline V gene (reference sequence).

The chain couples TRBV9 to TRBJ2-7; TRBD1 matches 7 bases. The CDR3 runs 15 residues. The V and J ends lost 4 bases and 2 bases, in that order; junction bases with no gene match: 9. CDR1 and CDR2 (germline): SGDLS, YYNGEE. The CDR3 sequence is CASSPRGTVAYEQYF. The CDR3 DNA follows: TGTGCCAGCAGCCCCAGAGGGACAGTAGCCTACGAGCAGTACTTC.

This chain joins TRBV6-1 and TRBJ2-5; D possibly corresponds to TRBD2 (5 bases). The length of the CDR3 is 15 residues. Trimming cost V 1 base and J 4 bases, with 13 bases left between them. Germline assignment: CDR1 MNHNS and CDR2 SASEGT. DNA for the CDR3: TGTGCCAGCAGTGAAGTAGAGGGCCCCGGAGAGACCCAGTACTTC. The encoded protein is CASSEVEGPGETQYF.

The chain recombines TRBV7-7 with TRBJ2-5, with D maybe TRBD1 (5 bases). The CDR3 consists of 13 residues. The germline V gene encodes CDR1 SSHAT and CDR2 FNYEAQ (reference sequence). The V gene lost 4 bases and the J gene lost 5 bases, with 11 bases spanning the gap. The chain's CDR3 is CASSSTVGETQYF. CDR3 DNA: TGTGCCAGCAGCTCGACAGTGGGGGAGACCCAGTACTTC.

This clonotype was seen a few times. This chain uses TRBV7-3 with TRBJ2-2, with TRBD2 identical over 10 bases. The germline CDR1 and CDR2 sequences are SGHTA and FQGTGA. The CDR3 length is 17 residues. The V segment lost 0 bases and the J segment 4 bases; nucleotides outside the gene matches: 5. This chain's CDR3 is CASSLTSGRRGTGELFF. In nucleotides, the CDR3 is TGTGCCAGCAGCTTAACTAGCGGGAGGCGAGGCACCGGGGAGCTGTTTTTT. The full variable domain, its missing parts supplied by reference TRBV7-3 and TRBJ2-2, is GAGVSQTPSNKVTEKGKYVELRCDPISGHTALYWYRQSLGQGPEFLIYFQGTGAADDSGLPNDRFFAVRPEGSVSTLKIQRTERGDSAVYLCASSLTSGRRGTGELFFGEGSRLTVL.

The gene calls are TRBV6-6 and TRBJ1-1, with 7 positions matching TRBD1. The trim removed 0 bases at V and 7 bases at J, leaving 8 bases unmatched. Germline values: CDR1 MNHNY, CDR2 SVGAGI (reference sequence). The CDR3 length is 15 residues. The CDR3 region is CASSYSSGGGFEAFF. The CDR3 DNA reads TGTGCCAGCAGTTACTCGTCAGGGGGGGGCTTTGAAGCTTTCTTT.

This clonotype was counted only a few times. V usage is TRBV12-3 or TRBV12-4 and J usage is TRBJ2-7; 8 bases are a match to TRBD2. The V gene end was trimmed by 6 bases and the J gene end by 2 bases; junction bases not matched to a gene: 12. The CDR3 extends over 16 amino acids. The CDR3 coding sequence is TGTGCCAGCAGGGATTCCTCGGGGGGGAGGACCTACGAGCAGTACTTC. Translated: CASRDSSGGRTYEQYF.

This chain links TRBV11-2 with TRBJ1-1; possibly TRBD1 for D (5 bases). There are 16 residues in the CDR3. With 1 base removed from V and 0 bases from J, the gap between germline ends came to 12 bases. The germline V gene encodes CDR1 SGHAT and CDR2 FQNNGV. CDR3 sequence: CASSLAGGVMNTEAFF. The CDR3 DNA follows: TGTGCCAGCAGCTTAGCCGGGGGAGTCATGAACACTGAAGCTTTCTTT.

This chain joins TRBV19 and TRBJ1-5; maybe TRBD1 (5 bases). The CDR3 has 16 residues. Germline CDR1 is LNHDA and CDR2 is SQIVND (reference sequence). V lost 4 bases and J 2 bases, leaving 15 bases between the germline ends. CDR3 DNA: TGTGCCAGTAGTAATCTGCAGGGTATGGGCAATCAGCCCCAGCATTTT. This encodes CASSNLQGMGNQPQHF.

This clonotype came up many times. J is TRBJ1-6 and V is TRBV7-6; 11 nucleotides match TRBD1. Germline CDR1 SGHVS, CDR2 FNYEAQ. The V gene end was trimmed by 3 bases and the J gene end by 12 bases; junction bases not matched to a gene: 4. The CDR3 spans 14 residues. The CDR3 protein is CASSLGQGEGPLHF. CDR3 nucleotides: TGTGCCAGCAGCTTGGGACAGGGGGAGGGACCCCTCCACTTT.

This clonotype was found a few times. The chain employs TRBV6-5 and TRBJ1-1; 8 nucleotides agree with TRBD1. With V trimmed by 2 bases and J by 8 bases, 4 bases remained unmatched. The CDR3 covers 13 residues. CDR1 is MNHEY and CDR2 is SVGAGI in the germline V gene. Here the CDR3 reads CASSYGSGGEAFF. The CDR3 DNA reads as TGTGCCAGCAGTTACGGCTCAGGGGGCGAAGCTTTCTTT.

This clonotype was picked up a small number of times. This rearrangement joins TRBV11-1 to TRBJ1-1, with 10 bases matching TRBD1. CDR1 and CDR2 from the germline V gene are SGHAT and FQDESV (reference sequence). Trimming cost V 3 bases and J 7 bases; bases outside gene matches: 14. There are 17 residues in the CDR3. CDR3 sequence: CASSLGQGRSPRDEAFF. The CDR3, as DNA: TGTGCCAGCAGCTTGGGACAGGGGCGCTCTCCTAGGGATGAAGCTTTCTTT.

The CDR3: CAISERLAGESTDTQYF. CDR3 sequence (DNA): TGTGCCATCAGTGAAAGACTAGCGGGGGAGAGCACAGATACGCAGTATTTT. The chain joins TRBV10-3 to TRBJ2-3; the match to TRBD2 covers 12 bases. The V gene's germline CDR1 is ENHRY and CDR2 SYGVKD. V lost 3 bases to trimming and J lost 0 bases; unmatched junction nucleotides: 4. CDR3 length: 17 amino acids.

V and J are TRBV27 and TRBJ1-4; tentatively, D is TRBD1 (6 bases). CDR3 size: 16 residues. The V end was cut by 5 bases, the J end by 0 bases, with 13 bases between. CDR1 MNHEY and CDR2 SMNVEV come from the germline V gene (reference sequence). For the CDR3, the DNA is TGTGCCAGCAGTGAGGGGGGGATCGCAACTAATGAAAAACTGTTTTTT. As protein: CASSEGGIATNEKLFF.

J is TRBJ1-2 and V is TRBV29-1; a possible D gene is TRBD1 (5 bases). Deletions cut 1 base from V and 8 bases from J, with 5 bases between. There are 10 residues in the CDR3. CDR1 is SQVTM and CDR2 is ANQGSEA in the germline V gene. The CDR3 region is CSVEGGGYTF. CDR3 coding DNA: TGCAGCGTTGAAGGGGGGGGCTACACCTTC.

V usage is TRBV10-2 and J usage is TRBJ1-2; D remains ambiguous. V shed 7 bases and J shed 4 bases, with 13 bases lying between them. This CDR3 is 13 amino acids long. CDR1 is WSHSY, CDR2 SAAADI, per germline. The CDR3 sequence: CASTPGLGYGYTF. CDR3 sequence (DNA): TGCGCCAGCACTCCGGGCCTAGGCTATGGCTACACCTTC.

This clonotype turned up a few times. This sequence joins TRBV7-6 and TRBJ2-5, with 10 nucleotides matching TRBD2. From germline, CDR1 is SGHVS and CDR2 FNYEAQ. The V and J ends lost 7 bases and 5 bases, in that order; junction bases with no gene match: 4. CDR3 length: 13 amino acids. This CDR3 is CASTSAGGETQYF. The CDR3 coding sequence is TGTGCCAGCACTTCAGCGGGGGGGGAGACCCAGTACTTC. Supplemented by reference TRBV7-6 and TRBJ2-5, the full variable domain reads GAGVSQSPRYKVTKRGQDVALRCDPISGHVSLYWYRQALGQGPEFLTYFNYEAQQDKSGLPNDRFSAERPEGSISTLTIQRTEQRDSAMYRCASTSAGGETQYFGPGTRLLVL.

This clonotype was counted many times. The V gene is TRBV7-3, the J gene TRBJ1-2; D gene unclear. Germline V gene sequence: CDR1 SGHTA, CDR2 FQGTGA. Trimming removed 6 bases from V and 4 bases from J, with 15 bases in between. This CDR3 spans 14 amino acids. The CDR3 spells CASSFSDGSYGYTF. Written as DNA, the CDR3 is TGTGCCAGCAGTTTTTCCGACGGGAGCTATGGCTACACCTTC.

CDR3 coding DNA: TGTGCCGCCTCCCAGTCCCCTAGTGAAAAACTGTTTTTT. Translation: CAASQSPSEKLFF. The chain recombines TRBV6-1 with TRBJ1-4; D unresolved. The ends were cut back, 11 bases at V and 7 bases at J, with 17 bases in the middle. The CDR3 loop spans 13 amino acids. Germline V gene sequence: CDR1 MNHNS, CDR2 SASEGT.

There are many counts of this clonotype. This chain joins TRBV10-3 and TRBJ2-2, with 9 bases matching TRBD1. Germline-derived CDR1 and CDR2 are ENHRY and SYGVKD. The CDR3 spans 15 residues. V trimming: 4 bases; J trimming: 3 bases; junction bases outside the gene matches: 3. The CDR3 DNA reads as TGTGCCATCAGTGGGGGACAGGGTCACACCGGGGAGCTGTTTTTT. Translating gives CAISGGQGHTGELFF.